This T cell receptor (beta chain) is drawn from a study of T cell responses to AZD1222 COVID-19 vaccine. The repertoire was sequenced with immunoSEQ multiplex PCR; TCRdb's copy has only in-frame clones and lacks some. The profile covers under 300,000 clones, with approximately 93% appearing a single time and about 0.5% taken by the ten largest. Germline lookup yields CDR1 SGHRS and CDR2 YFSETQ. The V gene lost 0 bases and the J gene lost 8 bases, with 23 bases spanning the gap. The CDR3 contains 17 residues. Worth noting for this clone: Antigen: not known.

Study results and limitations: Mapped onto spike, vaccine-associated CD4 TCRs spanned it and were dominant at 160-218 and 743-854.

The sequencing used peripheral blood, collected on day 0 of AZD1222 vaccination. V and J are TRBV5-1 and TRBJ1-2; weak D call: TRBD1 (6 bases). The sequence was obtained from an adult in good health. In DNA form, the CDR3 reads TGCGCCAGCAGCTTGGAGGCAGGGGTAATGCCAGTCGTGGGCTACACCTTC. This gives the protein CASSLEAGVMPVVGYTF.